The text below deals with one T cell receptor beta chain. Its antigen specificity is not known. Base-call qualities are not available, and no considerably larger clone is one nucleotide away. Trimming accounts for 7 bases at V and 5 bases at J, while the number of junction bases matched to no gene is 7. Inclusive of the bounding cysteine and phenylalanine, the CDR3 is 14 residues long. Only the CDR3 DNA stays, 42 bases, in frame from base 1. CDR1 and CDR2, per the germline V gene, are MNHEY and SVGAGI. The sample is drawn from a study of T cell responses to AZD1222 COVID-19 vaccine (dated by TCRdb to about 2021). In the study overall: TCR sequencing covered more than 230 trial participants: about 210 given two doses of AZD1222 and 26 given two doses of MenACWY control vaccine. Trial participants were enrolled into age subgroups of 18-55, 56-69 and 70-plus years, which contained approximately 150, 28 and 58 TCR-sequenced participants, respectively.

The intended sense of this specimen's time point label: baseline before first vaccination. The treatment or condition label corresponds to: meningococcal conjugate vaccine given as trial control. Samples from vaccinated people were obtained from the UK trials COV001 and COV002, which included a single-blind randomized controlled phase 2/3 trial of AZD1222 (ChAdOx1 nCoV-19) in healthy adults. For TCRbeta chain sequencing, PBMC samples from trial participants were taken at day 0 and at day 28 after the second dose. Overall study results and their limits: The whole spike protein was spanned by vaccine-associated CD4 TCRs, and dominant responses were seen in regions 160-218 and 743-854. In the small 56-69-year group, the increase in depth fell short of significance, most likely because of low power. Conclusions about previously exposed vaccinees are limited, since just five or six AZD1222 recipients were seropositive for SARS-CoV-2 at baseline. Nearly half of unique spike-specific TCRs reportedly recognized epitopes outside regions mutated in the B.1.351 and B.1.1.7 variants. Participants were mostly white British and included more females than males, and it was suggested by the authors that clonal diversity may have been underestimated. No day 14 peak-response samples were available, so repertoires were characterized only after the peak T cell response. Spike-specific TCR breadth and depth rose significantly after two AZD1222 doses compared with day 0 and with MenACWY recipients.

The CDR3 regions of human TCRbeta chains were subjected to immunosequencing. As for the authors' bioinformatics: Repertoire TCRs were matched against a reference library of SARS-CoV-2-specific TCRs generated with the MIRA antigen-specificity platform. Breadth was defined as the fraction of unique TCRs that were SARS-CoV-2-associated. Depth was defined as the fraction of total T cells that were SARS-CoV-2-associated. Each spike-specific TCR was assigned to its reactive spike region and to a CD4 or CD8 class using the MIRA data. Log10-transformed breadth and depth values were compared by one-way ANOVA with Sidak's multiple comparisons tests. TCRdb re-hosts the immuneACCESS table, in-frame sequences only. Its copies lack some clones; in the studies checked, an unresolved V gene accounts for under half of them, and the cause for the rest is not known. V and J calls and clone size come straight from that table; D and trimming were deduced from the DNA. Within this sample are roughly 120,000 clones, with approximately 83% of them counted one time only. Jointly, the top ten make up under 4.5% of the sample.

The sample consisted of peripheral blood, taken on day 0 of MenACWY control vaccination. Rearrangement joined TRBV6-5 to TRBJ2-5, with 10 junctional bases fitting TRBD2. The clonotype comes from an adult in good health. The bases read TGTGCCAGCATCTGGACTAGCGGCGGGGAGACCCAGTACTTC. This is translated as CASIWTSGGETQYF.